These 20 T cell receptor beta chains were all obtained from the same sample, sequenced in a study of blood T cell repertoires in COVID-19. Libraries were prepared by immunoSEQ multiplex PCR; TCRdb keeps only in-frame clonotypes and omits some of them. The table records around 140,000 clones, around 79% of them present only once. The sequencing sample was made of PBMCs or T cells enriched from blood (not recorded which). These receptors all stem from a woman in her forties or fifties who had recovered from COVID-19.

The CDR3 reads CASSTRPEPGELFF. As DNA, the CDR3 is TGTGCCAGCAGCACCCGACCGGAGCCCGGGGAGCTGTTTTTT. The chain carries TRBV7-3 and TRBJ2-2; no clear D gene. V dropped 5 bases and J dropped 6 bases, with 13 bases sitting between them. Germline V lookup: CDR1 SGHTA, CDR2 FQGTGA. The CDR3 length is 14 residues.

The count of this clone is one. This chain uses TRBV2 with TRBJ2-5; D may be TRBD2 (5 bases). Deletions cut 6 bases from V and 5 bases from J, with 13 bases between. Germline values: CDR1 SNHLY, CDR2 FYNNEI. This CDR3 comprises 13 residues. CDR3 amino acids: CASSLMGSETQYF. The DNA of the CDR3 is TGTGCCAGCAGCCTCATGGGGAGTGAGACCCAGTACTTC. The entire variable domain, with the rest obtained from reference TRBV2 and TRBJ2-5, is as follows: EPEVTQTPSHQVTQMGQEVILRCVPISNHLYFYWYRQILGQKVEFLVSFYNNEISEKSEIFDDQFSVERPDGSNFTLKIRSTKLEDSAMYFCASSLMGSETQYFGPGTRLLVL.

The rearrangement links TRBV29-1 to TRBJ2-5, with TRBD2 as a possible D gene (5 bases). Trimming left V 3 bases short and J 7 bases short, with 21 bases between. CDR1 is SQVTM, CDR2 ANQGSEA, per germline. The CDR3 has 15 residues. Here the CDR3 DNA reads TGCAGCGTTGACCCCGGCGGAGGAGCCTTCGGGACCCAGTACTTC. Encoded protein: CSVDPGGGAFGTQYF.

V gene TRBV2 combines with J gene TRBJ2-3, with 11 bases aligning to TRBD2. From germline, CDR1 is SNHLY and CDR2 FYNNEI. The length of the CDR3 is 15 residues. After removal of 7 bases from V and 0 bases from J, the junction contained 3 bases not matched to a gene. The CDR3 loop is CASKRTSGSTDTQYF. CDR3 nucleotides: TGTGCCAGCAAACGGACTAGCGGGAGCACAGATACGCAGTATTTT.

The chain is built from TRBV28 and TRBJ1-5; 7 bases are a match to TRBD1. CDR3 length: 14 residues. Germline V gene data show CDR1 as MDHEN and CDR2 as SYDVKM. J gave up 5 bases and V 6 bases, and 7 bases lay outside the gene matches. CDR3 nucleotide sequence: TGTGCCAGCAGCCGCCGACAGGGCGATCAGCCCCAGCATTTT. Protein product: CASSRRQGDQPQHF.

This rearrangement joins TRBV7-6 to TRBJ2-5, with D maybe TRBD1 (5 bases). Germline V gene sequence: CDR1 SGHVS, CDR2 FNYEAQ. This CDR3 region has 14 residues. Trimming removed 5 bases from V and 5 bases from J, with 15 bases in between. In nucleotides, the CDR3 is TGTGCCAGCAGCGGACAAGGACCGAGGGAGACCCAGTACTTC. Translation: CASSGQGPRETQYF.

The J gene is TRBJ2-3, the V gene TRBV6-5; TRBD2 might be the D (6 bases). Germline CDR1 and CDR2: MNHEY and SVGAGI. The CDR3 has 13 residues. Trimming left V 7 bases short and J 5 bases short, with 13 bases between. The CDR3, as DNA: TGTGCCAGCAAAGGGGCGGGGCTAGATACGCAGTATTTT. This encodes CASKGAGLDTQYF.

The CDR3 loop is CATSDLSGTGGRETQYF. Here the CDR3 DNA reads TGTGCCACCAGTGATCTCTCCGGGACAGGGGGCAGAGAGACCCAGTACTTC. The chain is built from TRBV24-1 and TRBJ2-5, with 12 bases that match TRBD1. The germline V gene encodes CDR1 KGHDR and CDR2 SFDVKD. The CDR3 length is 17 residues. Trimming cost V 3 bases and J 4 bases; bases outside gene matches: 8.

The gene calls are TRBV30 and TRBJ2-2; possible D gene TRBD1, 5 bases. Trimming stripped 0 bases from V and 8 bases from J, with 13 bases between. From germline, CDR1 is GTSNPN and CDR2 SVGIG (reference sequence). This CDR3 is built from 14 residues. Here the CDR3 DNA reads TGTGCCTGGAGTGTACGCAGGGTCGAAGGGGAGCTGTTTTTT. Its translation is CAWSVRRVEGELFF.

V usage is TRBV7-3 and J usage is TRBJ2-7; 8 bases line up with TRBD1. The CDR3 is made up of 14 amino acids. Germline CDR1 reads SGHTA; CDR2 reads FQGTGA. The V segment lost 4 bases and the J segment 3 bases; nucleotides outside the gene matches: 5. CDR3 sequence: CASSSTGADYEQYF. The DNA of the CDR3 is TGTGCCAGCAGCTCGACAGGGGCGGACTACGAGCAGTACTTC.

This chain connects TRBV6-1 to TRBJ1-3; D ambiguous. The CDR3 consists of 15 residues. The V gene lost 1 base and the J gene lost 0 bases, with 7 bases spanning the gap. Germline-derived CDR1 and CDR2 are MNHNS and SASEGT. For the CDR3, the DNA is TGTGCCAGCAGTGAAGTCGAGGGCTCTGGAAACACCATATATTTT. Its protein is CASSEVEGSGNTIYF.

This rearrangement joins TRBV7-6 to TRBJ2-7, with a tentative D call TRBD2 (6 bases). This CDR3 has 14 residues. Germline V gene lookup returns CDR1 SGHVS and CDR2 FNYEAQ. Deletions cut 1 base from V and 4 bases from J, with 11 bases between. As DNA, the CDR3 is TGTGCCAGCAGCTTAGGGGACTTAATGTACGAGCAGTACTTC. Its protein is CASSLGDLMYEQYF.

This clone was recorded only once. The chain is built from TRBV18 and TRBJ2-2; maybe TRBD2 (6 bases). From germline, CDR1 is KGHSH and CDR2 LQKENI. This CDR3 region has 16 residues. Trimming shortened V by 2 bases and J by 4 bases, and 14 bases separated the two germline ends. For the CDR3, the DNA is TGTGCCAGCTCACCAAGCCTAGCGCCCGCCACCGGGGAGCTGTTTTTT. Protein product: CASSPSLAPATGELFF.

The J gene is TRBJ2-5, the V gene TRBV3-1 (or the pseudogene TRBV3-2); 9 bases agree with TRBD2. The CDR3 covers 17 residues. V dropped 4 bases and J dropped 4; count of bases not matched to a gene: 13. Germline values: CDR1 LGHDT, CDR2 YNNKEL (reference sequence). The CDR3, as DNA: TGTGCCAGCAGCCTCCGGTCCGGCGGGGGGGCCCCAGAGACCCAGTACTTC. Translating it yields CASSLRSGGGAPETQYF.

This clone was detected a few times. The rearrangement joins TRBV4-2 to TRBJ1-1; D ambiguous. The CDR3 sequence is 14 residues long. Trimming cost V 0 bases and J 0 bases, with 5 bases left between them. The V gene's germline CDR1 is LGHNA and CDR2 YNFKEQ. In DNA form, the CDR3 reads TGTGCCAGCAGCCAAGATCCGGTGAACACTGAAGCTTTCTTT. This translates into CASSQDPVNTEAFF.

The chain couples TRBV9 to TRBJ1-5; 9 nucleotides agree with TRBD1. The CDR3 runs to 15 residues. Per the germline V gene, CDR1 is SGDLS and CDR2 is YYNGEE. J was trimmed by 5 bases and V by 3 bases; bases with no gene match: 6. CDR3 bases: TGTGCCAGCAGCGCGACAGGGGGGTTCGATCAGCCCCAGCATTTT. It specifies CASSATGGFDQPQHF.

The chain links TRBV7-9 to TRBJ2-7; D not certain. Germline values: CDR1 SEHNR, CDR2 FQNEAQ (reference sequence). This CDR3 has 12 residues. The ends were cut back, 5 bases at V and 2 bases at J, with 7 bases in the middle. CDR3 sequence: CASSLLAYEQYF. CDR3 bases: TGTGCCAGCAGCCTGTTAGCCTACGAGCAGTACTTC.

The CDR3 region is CASSETQGGDEKLFF. Here the CDR3 DNA reads TGTGCCAGCAGCGAAACCCAGGGGGGCGATGAAAAACTGTTTTTT. The chain employs TRBV7-6 and TRBJ1-4; TRBD1 aligns across 7 bases. Per the germline V gene, CDR1 is SGHVS and CDR2 is FNYEAQ. CDR3 size: 15 residues. Trimming at V came to 5 bases and at J to 6 bases, leaving 9 bases not matched to a gene. Supplemented by reference TRBV7-6 and TRBJ1-4, the full variable domain reads GAGVSQSPRYKVTKRGQDVALRCDPISGHVSLYWYRQALGQGPEFLTYFNYEAQQDKSGLPNDRFSAERPEGSISTLTIQRTEQRDSAMYRCASSETQGGDEKLFFGSGTQLSVL.

This clone has at least ten counts. This chain links TRBV4-2 with TRBJ2-7; 11 nucleotides agree with TRBD2. The CDR3 spans 18 residues. The germline V gene encodes CDR1 LGHNA and CDR2 YNFKEQ. V was clipped by 5 bases and J by 6 bases; unmatched bases: 18. In nucleotides, the CDR3 is TGTGCCAGCAGCTTACACCACCAACAACTAGCGGGAGTATTCGAGCAGTACTTC. As protein: CASSLHHQQLAGVFEQYF.

This chain connects TRBV9 to TRBJ2-7, with D maybe TRBD2 (6 bases). The germline V gene encodes CDR1 SGDLS and CDR2 YYNGEE. The V and J ends lost 0 bases and 2 bases respectively, with 12 bases between them. The CDR3 totals 15 residues. The CDR3 region is CASSVGAGYAYEQYF. CDR3 nucleotide sequence: TGTGCCAGCAGCGTAGGGGCGGGGTACGCCTACGAGCAGTACTTC.